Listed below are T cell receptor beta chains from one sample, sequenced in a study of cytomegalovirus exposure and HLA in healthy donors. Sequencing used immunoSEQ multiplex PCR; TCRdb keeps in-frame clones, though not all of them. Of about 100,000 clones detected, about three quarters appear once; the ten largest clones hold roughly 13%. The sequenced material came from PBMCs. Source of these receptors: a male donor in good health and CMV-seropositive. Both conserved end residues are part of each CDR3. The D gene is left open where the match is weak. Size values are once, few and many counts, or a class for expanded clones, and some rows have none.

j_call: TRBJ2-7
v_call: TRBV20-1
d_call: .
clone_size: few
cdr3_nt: TGCAGTGCTAGACGAGTACGAGAGCAGTACTTC
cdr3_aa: CSARRVREQYF

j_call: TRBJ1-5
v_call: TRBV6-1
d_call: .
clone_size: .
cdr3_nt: TGTGCCAGCATTATTGACATGTATAGCAATCAGCCCCAGCATTTT
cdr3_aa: CASIIDMYSNQPQHF

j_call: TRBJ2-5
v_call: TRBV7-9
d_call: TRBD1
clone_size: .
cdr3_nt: TGTGCCAGCAGCGCACAGGGGGCGAAGGAGACCCAGTACTTC
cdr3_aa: CASSAQGAKETQYF

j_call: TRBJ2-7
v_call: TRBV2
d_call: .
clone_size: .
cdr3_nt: TGTGCCAGCAGCCCTTGGTCCCGGGGCGAGCAGTACTTC
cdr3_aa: CASSPWSRGEQYF

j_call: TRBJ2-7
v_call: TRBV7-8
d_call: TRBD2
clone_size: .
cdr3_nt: TGTGCCAGCACAGTCGGTCGGCTAGCGGGCCCCTACGAGCAGTACTTC
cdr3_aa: CASTVGRLAGPYEQYF

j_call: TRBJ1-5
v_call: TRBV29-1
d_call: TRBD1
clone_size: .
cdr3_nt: TGCAGCGTTGTAGAGCCAGGGGGCGGGAATCAGCCCCAGCATTTT
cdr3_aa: CSVVEPGGGNQPQHF

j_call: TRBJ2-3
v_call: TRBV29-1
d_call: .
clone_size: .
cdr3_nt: TGCAGCGTTGAGGGGGGATTTTACGGCACAGATACGCAGTATTTT
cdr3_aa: CSVEGGFYGTDTQYF

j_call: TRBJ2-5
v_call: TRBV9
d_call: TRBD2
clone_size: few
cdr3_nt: TGTGCCAGCAGCGTAGTGGCTAGCGGAAACGAAGAGACCCAGTACTTC
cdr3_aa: CASSVVASGNEETQYF

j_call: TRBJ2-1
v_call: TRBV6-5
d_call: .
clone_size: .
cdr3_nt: TGTGCCAGCAGTTTGGGCCGGGGCAATGAGCAGTTCTTC
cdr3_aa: CASSLGRGNEQFF

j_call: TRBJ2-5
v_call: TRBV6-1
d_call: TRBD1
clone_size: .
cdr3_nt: TGTGCCAGCAGTGAAGGAGGGGGCAGGGAGACCCAGTACTTC
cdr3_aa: CASSEGGGRETQYF

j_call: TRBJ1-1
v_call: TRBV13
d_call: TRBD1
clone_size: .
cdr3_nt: TGTGCCAGCAGCTTAGGAACAGGGGGGCCGAACACTGAAGCTTTCTTT
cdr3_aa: CASSLGTGGPNTEAFF

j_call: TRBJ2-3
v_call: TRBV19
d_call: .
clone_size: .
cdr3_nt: TGTGCCAGTCAGAGGGCCGCAGATACGCAGTATTTT
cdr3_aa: CASQRAADTQYF

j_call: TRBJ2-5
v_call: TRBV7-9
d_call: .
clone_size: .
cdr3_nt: TGTGCCAGCAGCCCAATAGGGACATCAAAAGAGACCCAGTACTTC
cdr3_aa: CASSPIGTSKETQYF

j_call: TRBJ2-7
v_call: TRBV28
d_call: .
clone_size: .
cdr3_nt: TGTGCCACCGACGCTGGGACATCCTACGAGCAGTACTTC
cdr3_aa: CATDAGTSYEQYF

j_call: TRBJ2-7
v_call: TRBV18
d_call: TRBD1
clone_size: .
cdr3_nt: TGTGCCAGCTCATTCCGGGACAGGGGCACCTACGAGCAGTACTTC
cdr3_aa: CASSFRDRGTYEQYF